These 18 T cell receptor beta chains share one sample of origin, sequenced in a study of a mutant IDH1 vaccine in newly diagnosed glioma. Sequenced by immunoSEQ multiplex PCR; TCRdb stores in-frame clones only, minus some. In the table there are fewer than 85,000 clones, 80% to 90% of which are singletons. The sample's time point: baseline, week 1 (first vaccination visit). Specified treatment: pre-vaccination baseline after standard-of-care therapy. The sample in question was PBMCs, obtained from a glioma patient treated with radiotherapy, temozolomide or both. These receptors were taken from a man younger than 45 with glioma.

The chain couples TRBV6-5 to TRBJ1-1; 8 bases fit TRBD1. Per the germline V gene, CDR1 is MNHEY and CDR2 is SVGAGI. With V trimmed by 6 bases and J by 0 bases, 3 bases remained unmatched. The CDR3 extends over 14 amino acids. DNA for the CDR3: TGTGCCAGCAGCAGACAGGGGTTGAACACTGAAGCTTTCTTT. Amino acid sequence: CASSRQGLNTEAFF.

This clone has only a few counts. V usage is TRBV6-5 and J usage is TRBJ1-1, with D tentatively TRBD1 (6 bases). Trimming pared 2 bases from V and 10 bases from J, leaving 8 bases between. The CDR3 extends over 11 amino acids. In germline, CDR1 is MNHEY, CDR2 SVGAGI. The CDR3 reads CASSYKGVAFF. The CDR3 DNA follows: TGTGCCAGCAGTTACAAGGGGGTAGCTTTCTTT.

V usage is TRBV4-1 and J usage is TRBJ1-5; D unclear. The CDR3 runs to 13 residues. CDR1 is MGHRA, CDR2 YSYEKL, per germline. Between the trimmed V and J ends, which lost 1 base and 15 bases, there was a span of 16 bases. The CDR3 protein is CASSQVGQSPMHF. The CDR3 nucleotides read TGCGCCAGCAGCCAAGTGGGTCAAAGCCCCATGCATTTT.

This chain uses TRBV15 with TRBJ1-6; D might be TRBD1 (5 bases). With 0 bases removed from V and 7 bases from J, the gap between germline ends came to 10 bases. Germline CDR1 is LNHNV and CDR2 is YYDKDF (reference sequence). The CDR3 has 15 residues. CDR3: CATSRDRTPNSPLHF. The CDR3, as DNA: TGTGCCACCAGCAGAGACAGGACACCCAATTCACCCCTCCACTTT.

This clone counts as medium-sized. The V call is TRBV7-8, the J call TRBJ2-7, with D perhaps being TRBD1 or TRBD2 (6 bases each). The CDR3 totals 14 residues. Germline V gene data show CDR1 as SGHVS and CDR2 as FQNEAQ. Between the trimmed V and J ends, which lost 2 bases and 3 bases, there was a span of 11 bases. Written as DNA, the CDR3 is TGTGCCAGCAGCTTACCCGGGGGCGGCTACGAGCAGTACTTC. Protein sequence: CASSLPGGGYEQYF. Together with reference TRBV7-8 and TRBJ2-7, the CDR3 gives the full variable domain: GAGVSQSPRYKVAKRGQDVALRCDPISGHVSLFWYQQALGQGPEFLTYFQNEAQLDKSGLPSDRFFAERPEGSVSTLKIQRTQQEDSAVYLCASSLPGGGYEQYFGPGTRLTVT.

The V call is TRBV6-1, the J call TRBJ1-5, with 9 bases aligning to TRBD1. The ends lost 4 bases at V and 2 bases at J; junction bases unmatched: 18. The CDR3 has 20 residues. The germline CDR1 and CDR2 sequences are MNHNS and SASEGT. CDR3 bases: TGTGCCAGCAGTGCCAACAGGGGGCTGGCTGTGGGGGGGGGCAATCAGCCCCAGCATTTT. Its translation is CASSANRGLAVGGGNQPQHF.

The chain carries TRBV6-1 and TRBJ2-7; TRBD1 matches 8 bases. The CDR3 has 14 amino acids. Germline assignment: CDR1 MNHNS and CDR2 SASEGT. V shed 6 bases, J shed 2 bases, and the junction held 6 bases outside the gene matches. CDR3 DNA sequence: TGTGCCAGCAGAGCCGGACAGGGACCCTACGAGCAGTACTTC. This translates into CASRAGQGPYEQYF.

The CDR3 DNA reads as TGTGCCAGCAGCTTAGCTACAGGGGGGGCGTATCAGGCTGGCCAGTACTTC. The encoded protein is CASSLATGGAYQAGQYF. This chain links TRBV7-9 with TRBJ2-5, with D tentatively TRBD1 (8 bases). V was shortened by 0 bases and J by 10 bases, with 24 bases between the two germline ends. CDR1 is SEHNR and CDR2 is FQNEAQ in the germline V gene (reference sequence). The CDR3 covers 17 residues.

The chain joins TRBV7-9 to TRBJ1-2; D not certain. V dropped 1 base and J dropped 2 bases, with 8 bases sitting between them. Per germline, CDR1 SEHNR and CDR2 FQNEAQ (reference sequence). The CDR3 contains 14 residues. The CDR3 spells CASSLVSGNYGYTF. CDR3 in DNA: TGTGCCAGCAGCTTAGTTTCTGGGAACTATGGCTACACCTTC.

This rearrangement joins TRBV2 to TRBJ2-3; 11 nucleotides match TRBD2. Germline V gene lookup returns CDR1 SNHLY and CDR2 FYNNEI. With V trimmed by 7 bases and J by 0 bases, 3 bases remained unmatched. The CDR3 is 15 amino acids. This chain's CDR3 is CASNRLAGSTDTQYF. CDR3 in DNA: TGTGCCAGCAACAGACTAGCGGGAAGCACAGATACGCAGTATTTT.

The rearrangement links TRBV5-1 to TRBJ1-1; D is perhaps TRBD1 (5 bases). With 1 base removed from V and 0 bases from J, the gap between germline ends came to 13 bases. Germline CDR1 SGHRS, CDR2 YFSETQ. This CDR3 comprises 16 residues. This chain's CDR3 is CASSLRVQEVNTEAFF. Here the CDR3 DNA reads TGCGCCAGCAGCTTGAGGGTACAGGAGGTGAACACTGAAGCTTTCTTT.

The chain carries TRBV13 and TRBJ2-6, with D hard to call. CDR1 is PRHDT, CDR2 FYEKMQ, per germline (reference sequence). V lost 7 bases and J 2 bases, leaving 12 bases between the germline ends. The CDR3 has 15 amino acids. CDR3 amino acids: CASTLRQAGANVLTF. Written as DNA, the CDR3 is TGTGCCAGCACCCTTCGGCAGGCTGGGGCCAACGTCCTGACTTTC.

The chain combines TRBV7-9 with TRBJ1-1; D gene ambiguous. The CDR3 is 12 residues long. Germline V gene lookup returns CDR1 SEHNR and CDR2 FQNEAQ (reference sequence). Trimming shortened V by 6 bases and J by 6 bases, and 11 bases separated the two germline ends. The CDR3 DNA is TGTGCCAGCAGGTCCGGGTCCCCTGAAGCTTTCTTT. It yields the protein CASRSGSPEAFF.

The V call is TRBV10-2, the J call TRBJ1-5; no clear D. The CDR3 covers 13 residues. Trimming took 6 bases from V and 4 from J, leaving 10 bases between them. In germline, CDR1 is WSHSY, CDR2 SAAADI. CDR3 bases: TGCGCCAGCAGGCCCTATACAAATCAGCCCCAGCATTTT. Its translation is CASRPYTNQPQHF.

V usage is TRBV28 and J usage is TRBJ1-1; possible D gene TRBD1, 6 bases. This CDR3 spans 14 amino acids. Germline V gene data show CDR1 as MDHEN and CDR2 as SYDVKM. The ends were cut back, 1 base at V and 3 bases at J, with 9 bases in the middle. The CDR3 loop is CASSLYRDDTEAFF. The CDR3 DNA is TGTGCCAGCAGTTTATACAGGGATGACACTGAAGCTTTCTTT. Drawing the rest from reference TRBV28 and TRBJ1-1, the complete variable domain is DVKVTQSSRYLVKRTGEKVFLECVQDMDHENMFWYRQDPGLGLRLIYFSYDVKMKEKGDIPEGYSVSREKKERFSLILESASTNQTSMYLCASSLYRDDTEAFFGQGTRLTVV.

The chain recombines TRBV5-1 with TRBJ2-5; tentatively, D is TRBD2 (5 bases). The CDR3 has 14 amino acids. The germline V gene has CDR1 SGHRS and CDR2 YFSETQ. Trimming took off 7 bases at V and 5 bases at J, with 18 bases between the two ends. The CDR3 loop reads CASGSGENWETQYF. The CDR3 nucleotides are TGCGCCAGCGGTAGTGGGGAGAATTGGGAGACCCAGTACTTC.

The genes are TRBV5-1 and TRBJ2-2, with no clear D. This CDR3 is built from 13 residues. The ends were cut back, 4 bases at V and 2 bases at J, with 6 bases in the middle. Germline CDR1 is SGHRS and CDR2 is YFSETQ. CDR3 DNA: TGCGCCAGCAGCCGAGACAACACCGGGGAGCTGTTTTTT. It yields the protein CASSRDNTGELFF.

This chain joins TRBV10-1 and TRBJ2-1, with a possible D match to TRBD1 (5 bases). Germline loops: CDR1 WNHNN, CDR2 SYGVQD (reference sequence). Trimming cost V 6 bases and J 3 bases, with 9 bases left between them. This CDR3 is built from 13 residues. The CDR3 sequence is CASSPDSYNEQFF. The CDR3 coding sequence is TGCGCCAGCAGCCCCGACAGCTACAATGAGCAGTTCTTC.